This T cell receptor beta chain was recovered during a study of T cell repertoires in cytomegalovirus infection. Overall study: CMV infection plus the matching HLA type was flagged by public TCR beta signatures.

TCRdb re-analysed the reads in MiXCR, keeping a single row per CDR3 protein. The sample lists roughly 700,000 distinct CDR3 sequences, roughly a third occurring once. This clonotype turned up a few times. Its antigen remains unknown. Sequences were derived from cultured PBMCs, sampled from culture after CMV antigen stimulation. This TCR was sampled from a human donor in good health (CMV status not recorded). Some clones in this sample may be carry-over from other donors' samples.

The CDR3, as DNA: TGTGCCAGCAGTTCGGACCAGAGCCAGCCGGAAGGCTACACCTTC. Translating it yields CASSSDQSQPEGYTF. The chain joins TRBV6-1 to TRBJ1-2; D is undetermined. The CDR3 loop spans 15 amino acids. With 5 bases removed from V and 8 bases from J, the gap between germline ends came to 21 bases. Germline V lookup: CDR1 MNHNS, CDR2 SASEGT.